What follows describes a single T cell receptor beta chain. Its matching antigen is unknown. V was pared by 6 bases and J by 1 base, with 9 bases between. The CDR3 sequence is 14 residues long. Germline V gives CDR1 ENHRY, CDR2 SYGVKD. The sample belongs to a study of CD4+ T cells in melanoma. Notes on the study in general: CD8+ T cell, macrophage and B cell function reportedly correlated with neoantigen-specific CD4+ T cells. Reportedly, melanoma neoantigen-specific CD4+ T cells showed varied differentiation states.

The repertoire was sequenced with immunoSEQ multiplex PCR; TCRdb's copy has only in-frame clones and lacks some. The data hold 13,000 to 15,000 clones, with roughly three quarters observed a single time. The sequencing input was cells from a culture (not recorded whether cultured in vitro). The TCR was taken from a human donor with melanoma. J is TRBJ2-2 and V is TRBV10-3, with a possible D match to TRBD1 (5 bases). CDR3 in DNA: TGTGCCATCAGGCCGACAGAGAACACCGGGGAGCTGTTTTTT. Translating it yields CAIRPTENTGELFF.